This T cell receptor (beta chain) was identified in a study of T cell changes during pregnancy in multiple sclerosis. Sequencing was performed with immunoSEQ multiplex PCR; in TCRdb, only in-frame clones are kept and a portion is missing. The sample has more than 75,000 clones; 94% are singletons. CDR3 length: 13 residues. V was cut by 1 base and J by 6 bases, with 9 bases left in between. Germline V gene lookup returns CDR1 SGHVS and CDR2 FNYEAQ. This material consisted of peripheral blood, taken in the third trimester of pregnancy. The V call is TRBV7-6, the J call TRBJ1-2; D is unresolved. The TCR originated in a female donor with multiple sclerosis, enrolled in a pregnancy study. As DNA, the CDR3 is TGTGCCAGCAGCTTAGAGCGGGCCGATGGCTACACCTTC. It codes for CASSLERADGYTF.